Here is one T cell receptor beta chain with its context. This sample is drawn from a study of T cell responses to AZD1222 COVID-19 vaccine. Profiled with immunoSEQ multiplex PCR; TCRdb holds only in-frame clones, not every one. This table has around 120,000 clones, around 87% appearing once. Sequencing was performed on peripheral blood, taken on day 0 of AZD1222 vaccination. The TCR sequence derives from an adult in good health.

The CDR3 loop reads CASSPGRGSYNEQFF. DNA of the CDR3: TGTGCCAGCAGCCCAGGGAGAGGATCCTACAATGAGCAGTTCTTC. The rearrangement links TRBV4-2 to TRBJ2-1; D is possibly TRBD1 or TRBD2 (5 bases each). This CDR3 spans 15 amino acids. V lost 4 bases to trimming and J lost 1 base, with 11 bases between them. Germline CDR1 is LGHNA and CDR2 is YNFKEQ.